This passage covers 22 T cell receptor beta chains from one sample sequenced in a study of shared clonotypes between healthy human individuals (TCRdb year 2020). Library generation was performed with the immunoSEQ multiplex PCR assay. TCRdb mirrors the immuneACCESS table, restricted to in-frame sequences. Some clones are absent from its copies; in checked studies, under half trace to an unresolved V gene, and the reason for the others is unknown. For this sample there are 1 million to 1.2 million clones; around three quarters appear just once. 0.7% to 0.95% of the sample comes from the top ten. The material sequenced was memory CD4+ T cells from PBMCs. The cell subset or site tag for this specimen amounts to: CD45RA-negative fraction. These receptors were obtained from a young man in good health. Some clones in this sample may be carry-over from other donors' samples.

This rearrangement joins TRBV19 to TRBJ1-5; D remains unclear. This CDR3 region has 14 residues. The V and J ends lost 6 bases and 0 bases respectively, with 9 bases between them. Germline assignment: CDR1 LNHDA and CDR2 SQIVND (reference sequence). Here the CDR3 reads CASRTVVSNQPQHF. The CDR3 coding sequence is TGTGCCAGTAGAACGGTGGTTAGCAATCAGCCCCAGCATTTT.

This chain uses TRBV18 with TRBJ1-1; D remains unclear. This CDR3 has 14 residues. Germline V CDR1 and CDR2: KGHSH, LQKENI. V was cut by 1 base and J by 1 base, with 7 bases left in between. CDR3 bases: TGTGCCAGCTCACCACGCGGAGGGAACACTGAAGCTTTCTTT. Its translation is CASSPRGGNTEAFF.

This sequence joins TRBV7-2 and TRBJ2-7; D tentatively fits TRBD1 or TRBD2 (6 bases each). CDR1 is SGHTA, CDR2 FQGNSA, per germline. This CDR3 has 17 amino acids. The germline V and J ends were trimmed by 4 bases and 6 bases, with 25 bases remaining between them. The CDR3 spells CASSSLGWGHGGSEQYF. The CDR3 DNA reads as TGTGCCAGCAGCTCGCTAGGTTGGGGACACGGGGGCAGCGAGCAGTACTTC.

The chain combines TRBV28 with TRBJ1-6; no clear D gene. CDR1 is MDHEN and CDR2 is SYDVKM in the germline V gene. Between the trimmed V and J ends, which lost 5 bases and 0 bases, there was a span of 11 bases. The length of the CDR3 is 16 residues. CDR3 sequence: CASSLLESSYNSPLHF. CDR3 sequence (DNA): TGTGCCAGCAGTCTCCTGGAGAGCTCCTATAATTCACCCCTCCACTTT.

This chain uses TRBV9 with TRBJ1-2; D is uncertain. The germline V gene has CDR1 SGDLS and CDR2 YYNGEE. The CDR3 consists of 15 residues. V was cut by 6 bases and J by 2 bases, with 17 bases left in between. CDR3 DNA: TGTGCCAGCACCTCGGGGAGGGCACTGAACTATGGCTACACCTTC. It codes for CASTSGRALNYGYTF.

The chain carries TRBV6-6 and TRBJ1-5; D remains unclear. The V gene's germline CDR1 is MNHNY and CDR2 SVGAGI (reference sequence). CDR3 length: 16 amino acids. Trimming stripped 2 bases from V and 10 bases from J, with 21 bases between. The DNA for the CDR3 is TGTGCCAGCAGTTACCCGGGGAGAGAGGGCCGGGGTCCCCAGCATTTT. This translates into CASSYPGREGRGPQHF.

The V gene is TRBV30, the J gene TRBJ2-5; tentatively, D is TRBD1 (5 bases). The DNA end favors TRBJ2-7, so the J call may be wrong. The germline V gene has CDR1 GTSNPN and CDR2 SVGIG (reference sequence). There are 14 residues in the CDR3. CDR3 amino acids: CAWSVPRVRHEQYF. The CDR3 nucleotides read TGTGCCTGGAGTGTACCCAGGGTTAGACACGAGCAGTACTTC.

This chain links TRBV18 with TRBJ2-7; TRBD2 matches 8 bases. The CDR3 consists of 16 residues. The germline V gene has CDR1 KGHSH and CDR2 LQKENI. Losses at the gene ends were 8 bases for V and 2 bases for J; bases not matched to a gene: 14. CDR3 sequence (DNA): TGTGCCAGCGCGGGGGGCCCTAGCGCGTTTCCCTACGAGCAGTACTTC. It translates to CASAGGPSAFPYEQYF.

The CDR3 here is CASSLREARGYTF. CDR3 sequence (DNA): TGTGCCAGCAGTCTCAGGGAGGCTAGGGGCTACACCTTC. V and J are TRBV28 and TRBJ1-2; D may be TRBD1 (5 bases). This CDR3 has 13 amino acids. V was trimmed by 5 bases and J by 8 bases, leaving 15 bases between them. The germline V gene has CDR1 MDHEN and CDR2 SYDVKM.

V usage is TRBV5-1 and J usage is TRBJ1-1, with D possibly TRBD1 on 5 matching bases. The V gene lost 1 base and the J gene lost 7 bases, with 14 bases spanning the gap. In germline, CDR1 is SGHRS, CDR2 YFSETQ. CDR3 length equals 14 residues. The CDR3: CASSLFTGENEAFF. The DNA for the CDR3 is TGCGCCAGCAGCTTGTTTACAGGCGAGAATGAAGCTTTCTTT.

V and J are TRBV10-1 and TRBJ2-1; D could derive from TRBD1 or TRBD2 (5 bases each). The V end lost 5 bases, the J end lost 9 bases, and 14 bases lay between the germline ends. CDR1 and CDR2 from the germline V gene are WNHNN and SYGVQD (reference sequence). This CDR3 is built from 13 residues. The CDR3 region has the DNA TGCGCCAGCAGTCGGGGACCTTCCGGTGAGCAGTTCTTC. Amino acids: CASSRGPSGEQFF.

This clone was detected only a few times. The gene calls are TRBV28 and TRBJ2-6; 8 bases line up with TRBD1. The junction had 3 bases not matched to a gene; V was cut back by 5 bases and J by 0 bases. Looked up from germline, CDR1 is MDHEN and CDR2 is SYDVKM. The CDR3 totals 16 residues. CDR3 nucleotides: TGTGCCAGCAGTCCGGGACAGGCCTCTGGGGCCAACGTCCTGACTTTC. Protein sequence: CASSPGQASGANVLTF.

The chain is built from TRBV27 and TRBJ2-5; D ambiguous. The CDR3 is 13 residues long. V gave up 4 bases and J gave up 4 bases, with 10 bases separating them. Looked up from germline, CDR1 is MNHEY and CDR2 is SMNVEV (reference sequence). The CDR3 protein is CASSSPQRETQYF. The CDR3 region has the DNA TGTGCCAGCAGTTCCCCCCAGCGAGAGACCCAGTACTTC.

This clone has just a few counts. The chain is built from TRBV27 and TRBJ2-7; maybe TRBD1 (6 bases). Germline values: CDR1 MNHEY, CDR2 SMNVEV (reference sequence). Trimming shortened V by 0 bases and J by 4 bases, and 22 bases separated the two germline ends. This CDR3 has 18 residues. The CDR3 protein is CASSLSQGSTPVAYEQYF. CDR3 DNA sequence: TGTGCCAGCAGTTTATCCCAGGGGTCCACTCCAGTTGCTTACGAGCAGTACTTC.

The chain uses TRBV19 and TRBJ2-2; 10 nucleotides match TRBD1. J was trimmed by 7 bases and V by 3 bases; bases with no gene match: 8. The CDR3 is made up of 16 amino acids. Germline CDR1 reads LNHDA; CDR2 reads SQIVND (reference sequence). The CDR3 region is CASSMLTGGAVGELFF. CDR3 coding DNA: TGTGCCAGTAGTATGTTGACAGGGGGCGCAGTCGGGGAGCTGTTTTTT.

Concerning this clone: A far larger clone is off by one base, so a read error is likely. The sample has other DNA sequences that encode this CDR3 too. DNA of the CDR3: TGTGCCAGCAGCTTAGGTGACGAGCAGTACTTC. Amino acid sequence: CASSLGDEQYF. This rearrangement joins TRBV11-2 to TRBJ2-7, with D uncertain. The CDR3 totals 11 residues. Germline CDR1 reads SGHAT; CDR2 reads FQNNGV. V lost 1 base to trimming and J lost 5 bases, with 3 bases between them.

This rearrangement joins TRBV7-9 to TRBJ2-3, with 12 bases matching TRBD2. Trimming cost V 1 base and J 2 bases; bases outside gene matches: 7. Germline-derived CDR1 and CDR2 are SEHNR and FQNEAQ (reference sequence). This CDR3 comprises 18 residues. CDR3 loop: CASSLVPGLAGNTDTQYF. The CDR3 DNA sequence: TGTGCCAGCAGCTTAGTCCCGGGACTAGCGGGTAACACAGATACGCAGTATTTT.

The chain combines TRBV27 with TRBJ1-2; TRBD1 aligns across 10 bases. Germline trimming cut 3 bases from V and 7 bases from J; bases unmatched to any gene: 5. This CDR3 spans 14 amino acids. Germline V gene data show CDR1 as MNHEY and CDR2 as SMNVEV (reference sequence). CDR3 DNA: TGTGCCAGCAGTTTCGGGACAGGGGTATCTGGCTACACCTTC. Protein product: CASSFGTGVSGYTF.

This chain joins TRBV30 and TRBJ2-1; 11 bases map to TRBD2. V lost 1 base to trimming and J lost 4 bases; unmatched junction nucleotides: 6. Germline assignment: CDR1 GTSNPN and CDR2 SVGIG (reference sequence). The CDR3 runs to 16 residues. The CDR3 bases are TGTGCCTGGAGTGACTGGGTAGCGGGAGGGTACAATGAGCAGTTCTTC. As protein: CAWSDWVAGGYNEQFF.

J is TRBJ2-4 and V is TRBV10-3, with a weak D call TRBD1 (6 bases). Trimming removed 4 bases at V and 3 bases at J, with 16 bases between. The germline gives CDR1 ENHRY, CDR2 SYGVKD. This CDR3 has 16 amino acids. Here the CDR3 reads CAISGGIKGDKNIQYF. The CDR3 DNA reads TGTGCCATCAGTGGGGGAATAAAGGGGGACAAAAACATTCAGTACTTC.

V and J are TRBV11-2 and TRBJ2-7; perhaps TRBD2 as D (6 bases). Trimming took 4 bases from V and 7 from J, leaving 20 bases between them. The CDR3 loop spans 15 amino acids. Germline V gives CDR1 SGHAT, CDR2 FQNNGV. Written as DNA, the CDR3 is TGTGCCAGCAGCTCTCGAGGTGGTGCTGGGGGGGAGCAGTACTTC. This encodes CASSSRGGAGGEQYF.

The chain carries TRBV7-8 and TRBJ1-5; D unresolved. The CDR3 extends over 12 amino acids. The V and J ends lost 7 bases and 9 bases respectively, with 13 bases between them. The germline V gene has CDR1 SGHVS and CDR2 FQNEAQ. CDR3 residues: CASTVARGPQHF. CDR3 coding DNA: TGTGCCAGCACCGTAGCGCGTGGGCCCCAGCATTTT.